A selection of T cell receptor beta chains follows, all from one sample in a study of blood T cell repertoires in COVID-19. Assay used: immunoSEQ multiplex PCR; TCRdb lists only in-frame clones, some missing. This table holds about 200,000 clones, roughly 80% found once. The sequenced material came from peripheral blood. The receptors originated from a human donor in a cohort sampled during active COVID-19. The CDR3 runs from the conserved cysteine through the conserved F or W. Fields, in order: D gene, V gene, J gene, clone size, CDR3 DNA, CDR3 protein. The D gene is left open where the match is weak. Expanded clones get a size class; other rows say once, few or many, or leave the size out.

D gene: TRBD1; V gene: TRBV6-1; J gene: TRBJ1-1; clone size: NA; CDR3 DNA: TGTGCCAGCAGTGACCGGGACAGGGCTGAAGCTTTCTTT; CDR3 protein: CASSDRDRAEAFF
D gene: TRBD2; V gene: TRBV6-6; J gene: TRBJ2-1; clone size: once; CDR3 DNA: TGTGCCAGCAGTTACTCGAAGGGCGGGAGGGCGTTCTTC; CDR3 protein: CASSYSKGGRAFF
D gene: TRBD1; V gene: TRBV5-1; J gene: TRBJ1-2; clone size: NA; CDR3 DNA: TGCGCCAGCAGCTCGGAAATGGGACAGCGCTATGGCTACACCTTC; CDR3 protein: CASSSEMGQRYGYTF
D gene: TRBD1; V gene: TRBV7-9; J gene: TRBJ1-1; clone size: NA; CDR3 DNA: TGTGCCAGCAGCCCAGGACAGGGCTACAAACGGGAGTTTGCTTTCTTT; CDR3 protein: CASSPGQGYKREFAFF
D gene: NA; V gene: TRBV15; J gene: TRBJ2-7; clone size: NA; CDR3 DNA: TGTGCCACCAGCAGAGATAGAAAACGGGGATACGAGCAGTACTTC; CDR3 protein: CATSRDRKRGYEQYF
D gene: NA; V gene: TRBV6-6; J gene: TRBJ2-3; clone size: NA; CDR3 DNA: TGTGCCAGCAGTTACGCGTCTACCACAGATACGCAGTATTTT; CDR3 protein: CASSYASTTDTQYF
D gene: TRBD1; V gene: TRBV2; J gene: TRBJ1-2; clone size: once; CDR3 DNA: TGTGCCAGCAGCGTGACAGGGGGCGCCCATGGCTACACCTTC; CDR3 protein: CASSVTGGAHGYTF
D gene: NA; V gene: TRBV2; J gene: TRBJ2-1; clone size: NA; CDR3 DNA: TGTGCCAGAAGCCGACCCGGAGGGGCCAATGAGCAGTTCTTC; CDR3 protein: CARSRPGGANEQFF
D gene: NA; V gene: TRBV10-3; J gene: TRBJ2-3; clone size: once; CDR3 DNA: TGTGCCATCAGTGACTCCGATACGCAGTATTTT; CDR3 protein: CAISDSDTQYF
D gene: TRBD1; V gene: TRBV28; J gene: TRBJ1-6; clone size: NA; CDR3 DNA: TGTGCCAGCAGTACCTTGACAGGGAGGACCTCACCCCTCCACTTT; CDR3 protein: CASSTLTGRTSPLHF
D gene: TRBD2; V gene: TRBV28; J gene: TRBJ2-7; clone size: NA; CDR3 DNA: TGTGCCAGCAGCCCCCTCGCGGGACTAGCGGGTCTAAAAGGAACCTACGAGCAGTACTTC; CDR3 protein: CASSPLAGLAGLKGTYEQYF
D gene: TRBD2; V gene: TRBV28; J gene: TRBJ2-1; clone size: once; CDR3 DNA: TGTGCCAGCAGTTTATTGGATGCGGGGGGCTCCTACAATGAGCAGTTCTTC; CDR3 protein: CASSLLDAGGSYNEQFF
D gene: TRBD1; V gene: TRBV27; J gene: TRBJ2-3; clone size: NA; CDR3 DNA: TGTGCCAGCAGCCTAAGGACAGGGGGATATGGTGGAGATACGCAGTATTTT; CDR3 protein: CASSLRTGGYGGDTQYF
D gene: TRBD1; V gene: TRBV7-8; J gene: TRBJ1-4; clone size: once; CDR3 DNA: TGTGCCAGCAGCGCAGACTCCCGGACAGGGGGTGAAAAACTGTTTTTT; CDR3 protein: CASSADSRTGGEKLFF
D gene: TRBD1; V gene: TRBV7-3; J gene: TRBJ1-2; clone size: NA; CDR3 DNA: TGTGCCAGCAGCTTATCAGGGACAGGGAGGGGCTACACCTTC; CDR3 protein: CASSLSGTGRGYTF
D gene: NA; V gene: TRBV7-2; J gene: TRBJ2-7; clone size: NA; CDR3 DNA: TGTGCCAGCAGCCTCTTCCTCTACGAGCAGTACTTC; CDR3 protein: CASSLFLYEQYF
D gene: NA; V gene: TRBV19; J gene: TRBJ1-2; clone size: few; CDR3 DNA: TGTGCCAGTAGTATGTACAGCTATGGCTACACCTTC; CDR3 protein: CASSMYSYGYTF
D gene: TRBD1; V gene: TRBV2; J gene: TRBJ2-3; clone size: NA; CDR3 DNA: TGTGCCAGCAGTGAGGTAGGACAGGGAACAGATACGCAGTATTTT; CDR3 protein: CASSEVGQGTDTQYF
D gene: TRBD1; V gene: TRBV2; J gene: TRBJ1-1; clone size: NA; CDR3 DNA: TGTGCCAGCAGTGGGACAGGGCCGATGAACACTGAAGCTTTCTTT; CDR3 protein: CASSGTGPMNTEAFF
D gene: TRBD2; V gene: TRBV6-2/TRBV6-3; J gene: TRBJ2-7; clone size: NA; CDR3 DNA: TGTGCCAGCAGTAAGGACATTAGCGGGAGTGTCTACGAGCAGTACTTC; CDR3 protein: CASSKDISGSVYEQYF
D gene: NA; V gene: TRBV7-3; J gene: TRBJ1-1; clone size: once; CDR3 DNA: TGTGCCAGCAGCCGAGACAGTTTGAACACTGAAGCTTTCTTT; CDR3 protein: CASSRDSLNTEAFF
D gene: NA; V gene: TRBV2; J gene: TRBJ2-5; clone size: NA; CDR3 DNA: TGTGCCAGCGGGGCAACACCCCAAGAGACCCAGTACTTC; CDR3 protein: CASGATPQETQYF
D gene: NA; V gene: TRBV4-3; J gene: TRBJ1-4; clone size: NA; CDR3 DNA: TGCGCCAGCAGCACACAGGATAATGAAAAACTGTTTTTT; CDR3 protein: CASSTQDNEKLFF
D gene: TRBD2; V gene: TRBV14; J gene: TRBJ2-1; clone size: NA; CDR3 DNA: TGTGCCAGCAGCTACTTAGCGGGACTCTCGCGGAATGAGCAGTTCTTC; CDR3 protein: CASSYLAGLSRNEQFF
D gene: TRBD1; V gene: TRBV9; J gene: TRBJ2-1; clone size: NA; CDR3 DNA: TGTGCCAGCAGCCCCCGGACAGGGGAAGTCCATGAGCAGTTCTTC; CDR3 protein: CASSPRTGEVHEQFF
D gene: NA; V gene: TRBV7-2; J gene: TRBJ2-7; clone size: once; CDR3 DNA: TGTGCCAGCAGCTTAGTCGTTCTATCCTACGAGCAGTACTTC; CDR3 protein: CASSLVVLSYEQYF
D gene: NA; V gene: TRBV7-2; J gene: TRBJ2-7; clone size: once; CDR3 DNA: TGTGCCAGCAGCTTAGAAGAGGACTACTACTACGAGCAGTACTTC; CDR3 protein: CASSLEEDYYYEQYF
D gene: TRBD2; V gene: TRBV6-2/TRBV6-3; J gene: TRBJ2-6; clone size: NA; CDR3 DNA: TGTGCCAGCAGTTACTCGGGAGGGACTGGGGCCAACGTCCTGACTTTC; CDR3 protein: CASSYSGGTGANVLTF
D gene: TRBD1; V gene: TRBV6-5; J gene: TRBJ1-2; clone size: once; CDR3 DNA: TGTGCCAGCAGTTATTTTGACAGGGTGAACTATGGCTACACCTTC; CDR3 protein: CASSYFDRVNYGYTF
D gene: NA; V gene: TRBV5-4; J gene: TRBJ2-5; clone size: NA; CDR3 DNA: TGTGCCAGCAGCTTTTTACAAGAGACCCAGTACTTC; CDR3 protein: CASSFLQETQYF
D gene: TRBD1; V gene: TRBV18; J gene: TRBJ2-7; clone size: NA; CDR3 DNA: TGTGCCAGCTCGTCCGGGACAGGGGCCTACGAGCAGTACTTC; CDR3 protein: CASSSGTGAYEQYF
D gene: NA; V gene: TRBV21-1; J gene: TRBJ1-5; clone size: NA; CDR3 DNA: TGTGCCAGCAGCAAAGGGACAGGGGGCGATCAGCCCCAGCATTTT; CDR3 protein: CASSKGTGGDQPQHF
D gene: TRBD1; V gene: TRBV29-1; J gene: TRBJ1-2; clone size: NA; CDR3 DNA: TGCAGCGTTCAAGGGGACAGAGGGCCCTATGGCTACACCTTC; CDR3 protein: CSVQGDRGPYGYTF
D gene: TRBD2; V gene: TRBV24-1; J gene: TRBJ2-5; clone size: NA; CDR3 DNA: TGTGCCACCAGTGATTTAGGGGCTAGCGGGAGTTTGGGTGGAGAGACCCAGTACTTC; CDR3 protein: CATSDLGASGSLGGETQYF
D gene: NA; V gene: TRBV5-1; J gene: TRBJ1-6; clone size: NA; CDR3 DNA: TGCGCCAGCAGACGAGACGCGGACACGTATAATTCACCCCTCCACTTT; CDR3 protein: CASRRDADTYNSPLHF
D gene: TRBD1; V gene: TRBV4-1; J gene: TRBJ2-6; clone size: NA; CDR3 DNA: TGCGCCAGCAGCCAAGAGGGGACAGCCTCTGGGGCCAACGTCCTGACTTTC; CDR3 protein: CASSQEGTASGANVLTF
D gene: TRBD1; V gene: TRBV28; J gene: TRBJ2-7; clone size: NA; CDR3 DNA: TGTGCCAGCAGTTCACATGACAGGGAGCACGAGCAGTACTTC; CDR3 protein: CASSSHDREHEQYF
D gene: NA; V gene: TRBV27; J gene: TRBJ2-7; clone size: NA; CDR3 DNA: TGTGCCAGCGCAAGAATCCCCCGGGACAACCTTTACGAGCAGTACTTC; CDR3 protein: CASARIPRDNLYEQYF
D gene: NA; V gene: TRBV18; J gene: TRBJ2-7; clone size: NA; CDR3 DNA: TGTGCCAGCTCACCGGAAGCACGTAGGACATACGAGCAGTACTTC; CDR3 protein: CASSPEARRTYEQYF
D gene: NA; V gene: TRBV6-2/TRBV6-3; J gene: TRBJ1-2; clone size: NA; CDR3 DNA: TGTGCCAGCAGTTACTCAGGGAGCTCGGAAAATGGCTACACCTTC; CDR3 protein: CASSYSGSSENGYTF
D gene: TRBD1; V gene: TRBV6-5; J gene: TRBJ2-7; clone size: NA; CDR3 DNA: TGTGCCAGCACCTCGGGACAGGGAGCCTACGAGCAGTACTTC; CDR3 protein: CASTSGQGAYEQYF
D gene: TRBD1; V gene: TRBV11-2; J gene: TRBJ2-7; clone size: once; CDR3 DNA: TGTGCCAGCAGCCGAACCGGGACAGGCTCCTACGAGCAGTACTTC; CDR3 protein: CASSRTGTGSYEQYF
D gene: NA; V gene: TRBV7-9; J gene: TRBJ1-1; clone size: NA; CDR3 DNA: TGTGCCAGCAGCTTTAAACAGGAGAACACTGAAGCTTTCTTT; CDR3 protein: CASSFKQENTEAFF
D gene: NA; V gene: TRBV5-4; J gene: TRBJ1-1; clone size: NA; CDR3 DNA: TGTGCCAGCAGCTCGGACAGCATGAACACTGAAGCTTTCTTT; CDR3 protein: CASSSDSMNTEAFF
D gene: NA; V gene: TRBV28; J gene: TRBJ1-2; clone size: NA; CDR3 DNA: TGTGCCAGCAGGACGCGGGCAAATGGCTACACCTTC; CDR3 protein: CASRTRANGYTF
D gene: TRBD1; V gene: TRBV28; J gene: TRBJ1-2; clone size: NA; CDR3 DNA: TGTGCCAGCAGTTCGGGACAGGTCCCTGCTAACTATGGCTACACCTTC; CDR3 protein: CASSSGQVPANYGYTF
D gene: NA; V gene: TRBV28; J gene: TRBJ2-7; clone size: NA; CDR3 DNA: TGTGCCAGCAGGGGGTCGGGCAGGGACTCCTACGAGCAGTACTTC; CDR3 protein: CASRGSGRDSYEQYF
D gene: TRBD1; V gene: TRBV27; J gene: TRBJ2-1; clone size: NA; CDR3 DNA: TGTGCCAGCAGTCAAAACGACAGGGGTCTCTACAATGAGCAGTTCTTC; CDR3 protein: CASSQNDRGLYNEQFF
D gene: TRBD1; V gene: TRBV18; J gene: TRBJ2-7; clone size: NA; CDR3 DNA: TGTGCCAGCTCACCACGAACAGGGGGCCTCTACGAGCAGTACTTC; CDR3 protein: CASSPRTGGLYEQYF
D gene: NA; V gene: TRBV29-1; J gene: TRBJ2-7; clone size: NA; CDR3 DNA: TGCAGCGTTGAAACAGGCTCCTACGAGCAGTACTTC; CDR3 protein: CSVETGSYEQYF
D gene: NA; V gene: TRBV28; J gene: TRBJ2-4; clone size: NA; CDR3 DNA: TGTGCCAGCAGTTTATTACAGGAGATAGCCAAAAACATTCAGTACTTC; CDR3 protein: CASSLLQEIAKNIQYF
D gene: TRBD2; V gene: TRBV24-1; J gene: TRBJ2-1; clone size: NA; CDR3 DNA: TGTGCCACCAGTGATTCGGGACTAGCGACCGATGAGCAGTTCTTC; CDR3 protein: CATSDSGLATDEQFF
D gene: NA; V gene: TRBV27; J gene: TRBJ1-2; clone size: NA; CDR3 DNA: TGTGCCAGCAGTTTAAGCACAGGGAACTATGGCTACACCTTC; CDR3 protein: CASSLSTGNYGYTF
D gene: NA; V gene: TRBV24-1; J gene: TRBJ1-1; clone size: NA; CDR3 DNA: TGTGCCACCTCCAAGGACAGCGCCGGCACTGAAGCTTTCTTT; CDR3 protein: CATSKDSAGTEAFF
D gene: TRBD2; V gene: TRBV24-1; J gene: TRBJ2-3; clone size: once; CDR3 DNA: TGTGCCACCAGTGAATCGGGACTAGCGGTCCGCACAGATACGCAGTATTTT; CDR3 protein: CATSESGLAVRTDTQYF